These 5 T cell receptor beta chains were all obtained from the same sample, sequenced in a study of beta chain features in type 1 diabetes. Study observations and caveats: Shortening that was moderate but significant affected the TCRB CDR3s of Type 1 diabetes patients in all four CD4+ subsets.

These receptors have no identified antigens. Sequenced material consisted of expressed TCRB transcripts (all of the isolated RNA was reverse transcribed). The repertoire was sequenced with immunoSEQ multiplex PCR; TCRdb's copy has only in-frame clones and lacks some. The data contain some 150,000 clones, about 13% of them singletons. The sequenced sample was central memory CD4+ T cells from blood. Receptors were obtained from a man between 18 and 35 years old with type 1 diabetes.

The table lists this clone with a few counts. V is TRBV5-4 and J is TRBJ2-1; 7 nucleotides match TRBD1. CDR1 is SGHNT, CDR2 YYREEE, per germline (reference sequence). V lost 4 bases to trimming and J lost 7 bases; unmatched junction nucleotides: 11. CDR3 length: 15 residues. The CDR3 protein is CASSPPGGFSNEQFF. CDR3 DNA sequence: TGTGCCAGCAGCCCTCCAGGGGGTTTTAGTAATGAGCAGTTCTTC.

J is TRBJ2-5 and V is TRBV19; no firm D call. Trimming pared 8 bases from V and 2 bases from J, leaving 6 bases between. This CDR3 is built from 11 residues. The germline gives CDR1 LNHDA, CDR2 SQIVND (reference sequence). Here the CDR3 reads CASSVQETQYF. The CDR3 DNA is TGTGCCAGTTCAGTTCAAGAGACCCAGTACTTC.

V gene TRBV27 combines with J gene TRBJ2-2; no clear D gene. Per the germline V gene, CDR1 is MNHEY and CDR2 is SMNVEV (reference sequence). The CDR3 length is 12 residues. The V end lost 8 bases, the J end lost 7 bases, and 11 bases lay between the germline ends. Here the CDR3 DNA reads TGTGCCAGCTCACATCCTGGCGGGGAGCTGTTTTTT. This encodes CASSHPGGELFF.

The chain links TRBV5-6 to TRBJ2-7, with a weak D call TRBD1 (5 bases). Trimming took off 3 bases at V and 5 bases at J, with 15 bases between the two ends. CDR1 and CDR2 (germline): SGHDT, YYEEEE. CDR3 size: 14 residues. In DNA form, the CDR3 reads TGTGCCAGCAGCTCGATGTTGTGGGGCCACGAGCAGTACTTC. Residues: CASSSMLWGHEQYF.

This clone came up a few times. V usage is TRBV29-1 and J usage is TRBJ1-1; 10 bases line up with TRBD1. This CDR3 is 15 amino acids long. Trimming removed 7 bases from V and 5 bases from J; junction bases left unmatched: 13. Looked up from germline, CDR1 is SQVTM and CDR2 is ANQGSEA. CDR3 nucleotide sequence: TGCAGCGCCTCAACCGGGACAGGGGCAGGAACTGAAGCTTTCTTT. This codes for CSASTGTGAGTEAFF.